A selection of T cell receptor beta chains follows, all from one sample in a study of CD8+ T cells in alopecia areata. Produced via immunoSEQ multiplex PCR; TCRdb's table is partial and in-frame only. The table shows approximately 180,000 clones, with approximately 52% occurring only once. The sequences come from CD4+ T cells sorted from blood, collected between weeks 55 and 65, from a patient treated with tofacitinib. The receptor source for this set is a human donor with alopecia areata. CDR3s include the opening cysteine and the closing phenylalanine or tryptophan. The D gene is left open where the match is weak. Clone sizes are given selectively: once, few, many, or a class where the clone is expanded.

V	size	D	J	CDR3	DNA
TRBV7-9	few	NA	TRBJ2-2	CASSLSVANTGELFF	TGTGCCAGCAGCTTAAGCGTCGCGAACACCGGGGAGCTGTTTTTT
TRBV7-9	NA	NA	TRBJ2-1	CASSNRDTTTSEQFF	TGTGCCAGCAGCAACCGGGACACAACTACAAGTGAGCAGTTCTTC
TRBV11-2	few	NA	TRBJ2-7	CASSLDRYEQYF	TGTGCCAGCAGCTTAGACAGGTACGAGCAGTACTTC
TRBV7-3	NA	NA	TRBJ2-5	CASSSTGIGTETQYF	TGTGCCAGCAGCTCCACCGGGATTGGTACTGAGACCCAGTACTTC
TRBV15	NA	TRBD1	TRBJ2-7	CATSTPTGGWNEQYF	TGTGCCACCAGCACCCCGACAGGGGGCTGGAACGAGCAATACTTC
TRBV27	NA	NA	TRBJ2-2	CATRIDANTGELFF	TGTGCCACTCGAATAGATGCGAACACCGGGGAGCTGTTTTTT
TRBV28	NA	TRBD1	TRBJ2-7	CASSPPGDRIYEQYF	TGTGCCAGCAGTCCCCCCGGGGACAGAATCTACGAGCAGTACTTC
TRBV7-9	NA	TRBD2	TRBJ2-1	CASSYTSGHYNEQFF	TGTGCCAGCAGCTATACTAGCGGGCACTACAATGAGCAGTTCTTC
TRBV4-2	NA	NA	TRBJ2-5	CASSLSGVNQETQYF	TGTGCCAGCAGCCTCAGTGGAGTGAACCAAGAGACCCAGTACTTC
TRBV7-3	NA	TRBD1	TRBJ1-6	CASSSSGTGNSPLHF	TGTGCCAGCAGCTCCTCCGGGACAGGCAATTCACCCCTCCACTTT
TRBV7-9	few	NA	TRBJ1-4	CASSAVNEKLFF	TGTGCCAGCAGCGCAGTTAATGAAAAACTGTTTTTT
TRBV30	NA	NA	TRBJ2-7	CAWSVARPNEQYF	TGTGCCTGGAGTGTTGCCCGACCGAACGAGCAGTACTTC
TRBV5-1	NA	NA	TRBJ1-5	CASSFDSGANQPQHF	TGCGCCAGCAGCTTTGACTCGGGGGCCAATCAGCCCCAGCATTTT
TRBV29-1	once	NA	TRBJ1-1	CSADRDTRVGTEAFF	TGCAGCGCAGACCGGGACACGAGGGTGGGCACTGAAGCTTTCTTT
TRBV5-1	few	NA	TRBJ2-7	CASSLEAGRSYEQYF	TGCGCCAGCAGCTTGGAGGCAGGGCGCTCCTACGAGCAGTACTTC
TRBV4-1	NA	NA	TRBJ2-7	CASSHGLSRYYEQYF	TGCGCCAGCAGCCATGGACTGAGCCGCTACTACGAGCAGTACTTC
TRBV20-1	NA	NA	TRBJ2-3	CSAVRADTQYF	TGCAGTGCTGTCAGGGCAGATACGCAGTATTTT
TRBV19	NA	NA	TRBJ2-3	CASSIIGSGTDTQYF	TGTGCCAGTAGTATAATAGGGTCGGGCACAGATACGCAGTATTTT
TRBV4-2	few	NA	TRBJ1-1	CASSHAGGGGASYTEAFF	TGTGCCAGCAGCCACGCGGGGGGCGGGGGCGCATCGTACACTGAAGCTTTCTTT
TRBV4-1	few	TRBD1	TRBJ2-3	CASSQRQGGTDTQYF	TGCGCCAGCAGCCAAAGACAGGGGGGCACAGATACGCAGTATTTT
TRBV30	NA	NA	TRBJ2-7	CAWGPQGYEQYF	TGTGCCTGGGGGCCCCAAGGCTACGAGCAGTACTTC
TRBV10-1	few	NA	TRBJ1-1	CASSDGRRDTEAFF	TGCGCCAGCAGTGATGGGCGCAGGGACACTGAAGCTTTCTTT
TRBV27	few	NA	TRBJ1-5	CASSLSKVKGSNQPQHF	TGTGCCAGCAGTTTATCAAAGGTGAAGGGGAGCAATCAGCCCCAGCATTTT
TRBV27	NA	TRBD1	TRBJ1-1	CASHPGQGAMNTEAFF	TGTGCCAGCCACCCGGGACAGGGGGCAATGAACACTGAAGCTTTCTTT
TRBV6-5	NA	TRBD1	TRBJ1-6	CASSRQGDSPLHF	TGTGCCAGCAGTCGACAGGGGGATTCACCCCTCCACTTT
TRBV10-2	few	NA	TRBJ2-7	CASSEDGSSYEQYF	TGCGCCAGCAGTGAAGACGGGAGTTCCTACGAGCAGTACTTC
TRBV7-9	NA	NA	TRBJ2-1	CASSLAWTMSYNEQFF	TGTGCCAGCAGCTTAGCGTGGACTATGTCTTACAATGAGCAGTTCTTC
TRBV15	few	NA	TRBJ1-1	CATSRVGVGREAFF	TGTGCCACCAGCAGGGTTGGGGTGGGCCGTGAAGCTTTCTTT
TRBV6-1	NA	NA	TRBJ2-3	CASSESQGADTQYF	TGTGCCAGCAGTGAATCCCAGGGCGCAGATACGCAGTATTTT
TRBV10-3	NA	NA	TRBJ2-7	CALSQNQDYEQYF	TGTGCCCTTTCCCAAAACCAGGACTACGAGCAGTACTTC
TRBV18	NA	NA	TRBJ1-1	CASSPGLSTEAFF	TGTGCCAGCTCACCAGGGTTGAGCACTGAAGCTTTCTTT
TRBV30	few	NA	TRBJ2-6	CAWSVWGVANVLTF	TGTGCCTGGAGTGTATGGGGGGTGGCCAACGTCCTGACTTTC
TRBV7-9	NA	NA	TRBJ2-7	CASAPYEQYF	TGTGCCAGCGCTCCCTACGAGCAGTACTTC
TRBV7-9	NA	NA	TRBJ1-1	CASSLTAQLNTEAFF	TGTGCCAGCAGCTTAACTGCCCAGTTGAACACTGAAGCTTTCTTT
TRBV7-2	NA	TRBD1	TRBJ2-7	CASSQTGTAYYEQYF	TGTGCCAGCAGCCAAACTGGGACAGCCTACTACGAGCAGTACTTC
TRBV9	NA	TRBD1	TRBJ2-7	CASSVDCPNQGAEQYF	TGTGCCAGCAGCGTAGATTGTCCGAACCAGGGGGCCGAGCAGTACTTC
TRBV6-5	NA	NA	TRBJ1-6	CASRQGYNSPLHF	TGTGCCAGCAGACAAGGTTATAATTCACCCCTCCACTTT
TRBV5-6	NA	NA	TRBJ2-6	CASSLLASGANVLTF	TGTGCCAGCAGCTTGTTGGCTTCGGGGGCCAACGTCCTGACTTTC
TRBV6-5	NA	NA	TRBJ2-1	CASRPYVSSYNEQFF	TGTGCCAGCAGACCCTACGTGAGCTCCTACAATGAGCAGTTCTTC
TRBV4-2	NA	NA	TRBJ1-6	CASSQEKGRNSPLHF	TGTGCCAGCAGCCAAGAGAAGGGCCGTAATTCACCCCTCCACTTT
TRBV19	NA	TRBD2	TRBJ2-7	CASSMYGGGIDEQYF	TGTGCCAGTAGTATGTACGGGGGAGGGATTGACGAGCAGTACTTC
TRBV5-1	NA	NA	TRBJ2-1	CASSLVGDGSYNEQFF	TGCGCCAGCAGCTTGGTAGGCGATGGGTCCTACAATGAGCAGTTCTTC